The 23 T cell receptor beta chains in this list originate from one sample, sequenced in a study of naive and memory T cell subsets. Amplification of ligated cDNA took four PCR rounds with SP2 and nested alpha and beta constant primers. TCRdb called the UMI-ligation and nested PCR reads again in MiXCR, with one record for every CDR3 protein. The sample has some 30,000 distinct CDR3 sequences; 5.5% to 7.5% are singletons. The sample's treatment: skin biopsy from PPD injection site in Mantoux-positive individual. The library had UMIs added by 3' ligation of an oligonucleotide to TCR cDNA. The source material was skin, sampled from a tuberculin skin test site. Every receptor here comes from an adult in good health.

A note on this clonotype: This may be a read error: a much more frequent sequence differs by one nucleotide. The gene calls are TRBV7-2 and TRBJ2-1, with 8 nucleotides matching TRBD2. Germline assignment: CDR1 SGHTA and CDR2 FQGNSA. There are 15 residues in the CDR3. The DNA for the CDR3 is TGTGCCAGCAGCCGCCTCTCGACTAGCGCCAATGAGCGGTTCTTC. It yields the protein CASSRLSTSANERFF.

In DNA form, the CDR3 reads TGTGCCAACCACAGGGAAGGGGACGAGCAGTACTTC. Amino acid sequence: CANHREGDEQYF. V is TRBV2 and J is TRBJ2-7, with D perhaps matching TRBD1 (6 bases). The CDR3 has 12 amino acids. Per the germline V gene, CDR1 is SNHLY and CDR2 is FYNNEI. V dropped 10 bases and J dropped 5 bases, with 15 bases sitting between them.

Remarks on this clonotype: A read error is possible here, since a much larger clone lies one base away. V is TRBV6-6 and J is TRBJ2-3; perhaps TRBD1 as D (5 bases). Trimming removed 10 bases from V and 1 base from J, with 9 bases in between. The CDR3 is made up of 12 amino acids. Germline CDR1 is MNHNY and CDR2 is SVGAGI (reference sequence). The DNA for the CDR3 is TGTGCCACCTCAGGGCGCACAGATACGCAGTATTTT. Its protein is CATSGRTDTQYF.

This clonotype was seen ten or more times. The V call is TRBV12-3 or TRBV12-4, the J call TRBJ1-6, with a tentative D call TRBD1 (6 bases). The CDR3 runs to 15 residues. V shed 6 bases and J shed 9 bases, with 18 bases lying between them. As DNA, the CDR3 is TGTGCCAGCAGCCCCACAAGGGGGGGCGGTTCACCCCTCCACTTT. Translating gives CASSPTRGGGSPLHF.

This clonotype appeared a few times. The chain uses TRBV20-1 and TRBJ2-5; D might be TRBD2 (5 bases). The V gene's germline CDR1 is DFQATT and CDR2 SNEGSKA (reference sequence). The V end lost 5 bases, the J end lost 6 bases, and 13 bases lay between the germline ends. CDR3 length: 12 residues. CDR3 protein: CSALSAGKTQYF. The CDR3 DNA follows: TGCAGTGCTCTTAGCGCTGGGAAGACCCAGTACTTC.

Ten or more counts support this clonotype. This rearrangement joins TRBV4-2 to TRBJ2-4; possibly TRBD1 for D (5 bases). V shed 0 bases and J shed 5 bases, with 23 bases lying between them. Germline V lookup: CDR1 LGHNA, CDR2 YNFKEQ. The CDR3 is made up of 19 amino acids. The CDR3 region has the DNA TGTGCCAGCAGCCAAGATGTACAGGCTAACCCCAAGCTTCAAAACATTCAGTACTTC. The encoded protein is CASSQDVQANPKLQNIQYF.

This clonotype appeared a few times. An end of the junction does not agree with germline; a read error may underlie this. The genes are TRBV20-1 and TRBJ1-2; 7 positions match TRBD1. The CDR3 runs to 13 residues. Germline lookup yields CDR1 DFQATT and CDR2 SNEGSKA (reference sequence). CDR3 residues: CSAKNRGSYGDTF. The CDR3 region has the DNA TGCAGTGCTAAAAACAGGGGCAGCTATGGCGACACCTTC.

The table lists this clonotype with a few counts. The chain links TRBV5-4 to TRBJ2-3, with D perhaps assigned TRBD1 or TRBD2 (5 bases each). The V gene's germline CDR1 is SGHNT and CDR2 YYREEE (reference sequence). CDR3 length: 16 residues. V was cut by 0 bases and J by 2 bases, with 13 bases left in between. The CDR3, as DNA: TGTGCCAGCAGCTTGGTCGGTGGGGGACCCACAGATACGCAGTATTTT. Translation: CASSLVGGGPTDTQYF.

This clonotype was counted a few times. CDR3: CASSLLGTGLRGYTF. The DNA for the CDR3 is TGTGCCAGCAGTTTACTCGGGACAGGGCTACGTGGCTACACCTTC. The rearrangement links TRBV27 to TRBJ1-2, with 9 nucleotides matching TRBD1. Germline V lookup: CDR1 MNHEY, CDR2 SMNVEV (reference sequence). The CDR3 runs 15 residues. The V segment lost 2 bases and the J segment 7 bases; nucleotides outside the gene matches: 8.

The chain carries TRBV20-1 and TRBJ2-5, with TRBD2 matching 11 bases. This CDR3 comprises 19 residues. Germline V CDR1 and CDR2: DFQATT, SNEGSKA (reference sequence). The V segment lost 0 bases and the J segment 5 bases; nucleotides outside the gene matches: 17. CDR3 residues: CSARDLAGGPHTHLETQYF. In DNA form, the CDR3 reads TGCAGTGCTAGAGATCTAGCGGGGGGCCCTCATACCCATTTGGAGACCCAGTACTTC.

This clonotype was observed a handful of times. The gene calls are TRBV10-1 and TRBJ1-2; D remains ambiguous. Germline V gives CDR1 WNHNN, CDR2 SYGVQD (reference sequence). CDR3 length: 13 residues. Trimming shortened V by 4 bases and J by 8 bases, and 14 bases separated the two germline ends. The CDR3 region is CASSAGSLYGYTF. CDR3 coding DNA: TGCGCCAGCAGTGCCGGCAGCTTATACGGCTACACCTTC.

This clonotype is labeled medium-sized (0.01 to 0.1%). The chain recombines TRBV7-2 with TRBJ1-1, with unresolved D. Germline assignment: CDR1 SGHTA and CDR2 FQGNSA. The CDR3 is 14 residues long. V dropped 1 base and J dropped 1 base, with 7 bases sitting between them. The CDR3 region is CASSLGYKNTEAFF. The DNA of the CDR3 is TGTGCCAGCAGCTTAGGATACAAGAACACTGAAGCTTTCTTT.

This clonotype was observed many times. This chain connects TRBV7-6 to TRBJ2-2, with D tentatively TRBD2 (5 bases). CDR1 is SGHVS and CDR2 is FNYEAQ in the germline V gene. The CDR3 contains 15 residues. The V and J ends lost 6 bases and 6 bases respectively, with 17 bases between them. The CDR3 DNA reads as TGTGCCAGCAGACTTACGACGGGGATGTCCGGGGAGCTGTTTTTT. Translating gives CASRLTTGMSGELFF. The variable domain in full, with the rest retrieved from reference TRBV7-6 and TRBJ2-2, is GAGVSQSPRYKVTKRGQDVALRCDPISGHVSLYWYRQALGQGPEFLTYFNYEAQQDKSGLPNDRFSAERPEGSISTLTIQRTEQRDSAMYRCASRLTTGMSGELFFGEGSRLTVL.

The V gene is TRBV12-3 or TRBV12-4, the J gene TRBJ1-1, with a weak D call TRBD1 (6 bases). Trimming cost V 7 bases and J 0 bases, with 24 bases left between them. This CDR3 region has 18 residues. In DNA, the CDR3 is TGTGCCAGCACAAAAGACCAGGGGCTCGGTGGGGTGAACACTGAAGCTTTCTTT. It encodes CASTKDQGLGGVNTEAFF.

This clonotype was seen ten or more times. DNA for the CDR3: TGCGCCAGCAGCCAAGTGCAGGGGTTCAACAATGAGCAGTTCTTC. As protein: CASSQVQGFNNEQFF. The rearrangement joins TRBV4-1 to TRBJ2-1; D possibly corresponds to TRBD1 (6 bases). Germline V gives CDR1 MGHRA, CDR2 YSYEKL. V was clipped by 1 base and J by 5 bases, with 12 bases between them. This CDR3 spans 15 amino acids.

This clonotype was recorded many times. The V and J genes are TRBV4-1 and TRBJ2-5; 9 bases match TRBD1. The CDR3 is 15 residues long. V lost 1 base, J lost 3 bases, and 3 bases stayed unmatched. Germline assignment: CDR1 MGHRA and CDR2 YSYEKL. The CDR3 spells CASSQGGQGKETQYF. DNA of the CDR3: TGCGCCAGCAGCCAAGGAGGACAGGGGAAAGAGACCCAGTACTTC.

This clonotype was observed a handful of times. The chain links TRBV20-1 to TRBJ1-2, with 10 bases identical to TRBD1. V gave up 3 bases and J gave up 5 bases; unmatched junction bases: 6. This CDR3 has 14 amino acids. The germline V gene encodes CDR1 DFQATT and CDR2 SNEGSKA (reference sequence). The CDR3 region has the DNA TGCAGTGCTAGGTCACCGGGACAGGGGTATGGCTACACCTTC. This encodes CSARSPGQGYGYTF.

The V gene is TRBV11-3, the J gene TRBJ1-1; 7 bases are shared with TRBD1. The CDR3 length is 13 residues. Trimming at V came to 4 bases and at J to 4 bases, leaving 3 bases not matched to a gene. CDR1 and CDR2 (germline): SGHNT, YENEEA. The CDR3 nucleotides are TGTGCCAGCAGCTCTAGACAGGGCACTGAAGCTTTCTTT. It encodes CASSSRQGTEAFF.

The genes are TRBV6-4 and TRBJ2-5; 9 bases fit TRBD1. The junction had 7 bases not matched to a gene; V was cut back by 4 bases and J by 4 bases. The germline CDR1 and CDR2 sequences are MRHNA and SNTAGT. The CDR3 sequence is 15 residues long. The CDR3 reads CASSGYRGPAETQYF. The DNA for the CDR3 is TGTGCCAGCAGTGGCTACAGGGGGCCTGCAGAGACCCAGTACTTC.

This clonotype was picked up a small number of times. The chain combines TRBV7-3 with TRBJ1-1; 7 bases fit TRBD1. Germline V CDR1 and CDR2: SGHTA, FQGTGA. V shed 5 bases, J shed 3 bases, and the junction held 9 bases outside the gene matches. The CDR3 contains 15 residues. CDR3 in amino acids: CASSPGGGRDTEAFF. CDR3 in DNA: TGTGCCAGCAGCCCAGGGGGGGGTCGGGACACTGAAGCTTTCTTT. The whole variable domain, filled in from reference TRBV7-3 and TRBJ1-1, reads GAGVSQTPSNKVTEKGKYVELRCDPISGHTALYWYRQSLGQGPEFLIYFQGTGAADDSGLPNDRFFAVRPEGSVSTLKIQRTERGDSAVYLCASSPGGGRDTEAFFGQGTRLTVV.

CDR3 nucleotide sequence: TGCAGTGCTAGAGACCCCCACGCGGGTTCACCCCTCCACTTT. Translation gives CSARDPHAGSPLHF. The chain couples TRBV20-1 to TRBJ1-6; D not certain. In germline, CDR1 is DFQATT, CDR2 SNEGSKA (reference sequence). The CDR3 consists of 14 residues. V was shortened by 0 bases and J by 9 bases, with 12 bases between the two germline ends.

This clonotype was seen at least ten times. The chain joins TRBV3-1 to TRBJ2-3, with 9 bases identical to TRBD1. Losses at the gene ends were 3 bases for V and 1 base for J; bases not matched to a gene: 17. Germline-derived CDR1 and CDR2 are LGHDT and YNNKEL (reference sequence). The CDR3 is 20 amino acids. DNA of the CDR3: TGTGCCAGCAGCCATACTTTCTCTACAGGGGGCATTCGGGGCACAGATACGCAGTATTTT. Translation: CASSHTFSTGGIRGTDTQYF.

This clonotype was found a few times. This rearrangement joins TRBV2 to TRBJ1-5; D uncertain. CDR1 SNHLY and CDR2 FYNNEI come from the germline V gene. The V end lost 7 bases, the J end lost 4 bases, and 14 bases lay between the germline ends. This CDR3 comprises 14 residues. The CDR3, as DNA: TGTGCCAGCAAAGCAGAGGGCGGGAATCAGCCCCAGCATTTT. Its translation: CASKAEGGNQPQHF.